The 31 T cell receptor beta chains in this list originate from one sample, sequenced in a study of shared clonotypes between healthy human individuals. Repertoires were generated with immunoSEQ multiplex PCR, while TCRdb's copy carries only in-frame clones and drops some. The sample lists around 530,000 clones, 70% to 80% occurring once. Sample: PBMCs. The receptor set was obtained from a woman aged 40 to 55 in good health. Some clones in this sample may be carry-over from other donors' samples.

The V call is TRBV27, the J call TRBJ2-7; tentative D call: TRBD1 (6 bases). Germline CDR1 is MNHEY and CDR2 is SMNVEV (reference sequence). V was clipped by 4 bases and J by 5 bases, with 18 bases between them. There are 15 residues in the CDR3. CDR3 nucleotides: TGTGCCAGCAGTTCCTACCGGGACATTGACAACGAGCAGTACTTC. Translation: CASSSYRDIDNEQYF.

This clone was seen once. A much larger clone lies one base from this, so it may be a read error. Other DNA variants within this sample encode the same CDR3. The chain combines TRBV30 with TRBJ2-7; the D gene is possibly TRBD1 (6 bases). The CDR3 sequence is 13 residues long. The germline V gene encodes CDR1 GTSNPN and CDR2 SVGIG (reference sequence). Written as DNA, the CDR3 is TGTGCCTGGAGTAGAGGACAGCTCTACGAGCAGTATTTC. Its translation: CAWSRGQLYEQYF.

The CDR3 loop is CASRRRIGTGVLTEAFF. DNA for the CDR3: TGCGCCAGCAGACGGCGGATCGGGACAGGGGTGTTAACTGAAGCTTTCTTT. The chain carries TRBV4-1 and TRBJ1-1; 10 bases match TRBD1. After removal of 6 bases from V and 5 bases from J, the junction contained 15 bases not matched to a gene. Per germline, CDR1 MGHRA and CDR2 YSYEKL. The CDR3 consists of 17 residues.

V gene TRBV4-1 combines with J gene TRBJ1-2; TRBD1 is a possible D gene (6 bases). The V end lost 8 bases, the J end lost 8 bases, and 18 bases lay between the germline ends. The CDR3 consists of 13 residues. The V gene's germline CDR1 is MGHRA and CDR2 YSYEKL. DNA for the CDR3: TGCGCCAGCCTAGGCGGGGGCAAGGAGGGCTACACCTTC. Encoded protein: CASLGGGKEGYTF.

The chain uses TRBV11-3 and TRBJ2-7; unclear D gene. The CDR3 extends over 12 amino acids. Germline CDR1 SGHNT, CDR2 YENEEA. Trimming pared 6 bases from V and 6 bases from J, leaving 12 bases between. CDR3 sequence: CASSTLSGEQYF. The CDR3 region has the DNA TGTGCCAGCAGTACCTTGTCCGGCGAGCAGTACTTC.

This chain connects TRBV19 to TRBJ2-7; D possibly uses TRBD1 or TRBD2 (6 bases each). The CDR3 is made up of 15 amino acids. Between the trimmed V and J ends, which lost 3 bases and 3 bases, there was a span of 15 bases. Per the germline V gene, CDR1 is LNHDA and CDR2 is SQIVND (reference sequence). The CDR3 loop is CASSIRGVGGYEQYF. The CDR3 DNA reads TGTGCCAGTAGTATTAGGGGGGTGGGAGGCTACGAGCAGTACTTC.

V gene TRBV7-7 combines with J gene TRBJ2-3, with 8 nucleotides matching TRBD2. This CDR3 contains 13 residues. Germline V lookup: CDR1 SSHAT, CDR2 FNYEAQ (reference sequence). The CDR3 sequence is CASGTSDTDTQYF. In DNA form, the CDR3 reads TGTGCTAGCGGGACTAGTGACACAGATACGCAGTATTTT.

This clone came up many times. CDR3 sequence: CASSFQGASDTQYF. CDR3 coding DNA: TGTGCCAGCAGCTTCCAGGGGGCATCCGATACGCAGTATTTT. The chain is built from TRBV7-3 and TRBJ2-3; 8 bases line up with TRBD1. The CDR3 sequence is 14 residues long. Per germline, CDR1 SGHTA and CDR2 FQGTGA. Losses at the gene ends were 3 bases for V and 6 bases for J; bases not matched to a gene: 5.

The sample holds a few counts of this clone. The chain links TRBV9 to TRBJ2-5; D could derive from TRBD1 or TRBD2 (5 bases each). This CDR3 contains 14 residues. Germline CDR1 and CDR2: SGDLS and YYNGEE. The ends were cut back, 3 bases at V and 3 bases at J, with 12 bases in the middle. This CDR3 is CASSDRDQKETQYF. The CDR3 DNA reads as TGTGCCAGCAGCGACCGGGACCAAAAAGAGACCCAGTACTTC.

CDR3 sequence (DNA): TGTGCCAGCAGTGATCGGGCGGGACCGCCTTTCGGGTACGAGCAGTACTTC. This gives the protein CASSDRAGPPFGYEQYF. This chain joins TRBV6-1 and TRBJ2-7; D may be TRBD2 (6 bases). This CDR3 has 17 amino acids. The ends were cut back, 3 bases at V and 4 bases at J, with 22 bases in the middle. Germline CDR1 is MNHNS and CDR2 is SASEGT.

This clone was counted many times. The chain combines TRBV7-6 with TRBJ2-3; D uncertain. Deletions cut 5 bases from V and 0 bases from J, with 9 bases between. The germline V gene has CDR1 SGHVS and CDR2 FNYEAQ. This CDR3 spans 14 amino acids. In DNA form, the CDR3 reads TGTGCCAGCAGCCCAGGTACTAGCACAGATACGCAGTATTTT. Its translation: CASSPGTSTDTQYF.

The V gene is TRBV28, the J gene TRBJ2-7, with TRBD2 matching 14 bases. CDR1 and CDR2 from the germline V gene are MDHEN and SYDVKM. The junction had 6 bases not matched to a gene; V was cut back by 10 bases and J by 4 bases. The CDR3 is made up of 14 amino acids. The CDR3 sequence is CATRGLAGGYEQYF. DNA of the CDR3: TGTGCCACCCGAGGACTAGCGGGAGGATACGAGCAGTACTTC.

The J gene is TRBJ2-5, the V gene TRBV2; 14 bases agree with TRBD2. The closer fit of TRBJ2-7 to the DNA end suggests the J call may be wrong. CDR3 length: 15 amino acids. Germline V lookup: CDR1 SNHLY, CDR2 FYNNEI. The CDR3 loop reads CASRGGLAGVYEQYF. CDR3 DNA: TGTGCCAGCAGGGGGGGACTAGCGGGAGTCTACGAGCAGTACTTC.

The V gene is TRBV5-4, the J gene TRBJ2-3; TRBD2 agrees at 8 bases. V lost 4 bases and J lost 3; bases outside the gene matches: 10. The germline gives CDR1 SGHNT, CDR2 YYREEE (reference sequence). This CDR3 comprises 16 residues. The CDR3 protein is CASSRTLSGRTDTQYF. The CDR3 DNA follows: TGTGCCAGCAGCCGGACCCTCAGCGGGAGAACAGATACGCAGTATTTT.

The CDR3 is CASSAGPRFYEQYF. CDR3 coding DNA: TGTGCCAGCAGTGCGGGACCTCGGTTCTACGAGCAGTACTTC. The chain links TRBV25-1 to TRBJ2-7; D is tentatively TRBD1 or TRBD2 (5 bases each). The CDR3 is 14 amino acids. CDR1 and CDR2 (germline): MGHDK, SYGVNS. V dropped 4 bases and J dropped 3 bases, with 13 bases sitting between them.

The chain has TRBV10-2 and TRBJ1-5, with D maybe TRBD1 (5 bases). The CDR3 sequence is 14 residues long. V was trimmed by 6 bases and J by 3 bases, leaving 12 bases between them. Germline V gene lookup returns CDR1 WSHSY and CDR2 SAAADI. The CDR3 loop reads CASSGDSYNQPQHF. CDR3 in DNA: TGCGCCAGCAGCGGTGACAGTTACAATCAGCCCCAGCATTTT.

V usage is TRBV2 and J usage is TRBJ2-7; D call uncertain. The CDR3 is 15 amino acids. Deletions cut 10 bases from V and 5 bases from J, with 24 bases between. CDR1 and CDR2 from the germline V gene are SNHLY and FYNNEI. The CDR3 here is CATYAGKGIGHEQYF. CDR3 bases: TGTGCCACCTACGCTGGAAAGGGTATTGGACACGAGCAGTACTTC. The complete variable domain, with remaining parts taken from reference TRBV2 and TRBJ2-7, reads EPEVTQTPSHQVTQMGQEVILRCVPISNHLYFYWYRQILGQKVEFLVSFYNNEISEKSEIFDDQFSVERPDGSNFTLKIRSTKLEDSAMYFCATYAGKGIGHEQYFGPGTRLTVT.

The chain carries TRBV11-1 and TRBJ2-7; unclear D gene. The V and J ends lost 5 bases and 4 bases respectively, with 12 bases between them. Germline V lookup: CDR1 SGHAT, CDR2 FQDESV (reference sequence). The CDR3 contains 13 residues. CDR3 sequence reads: CASSLLPEYEQYF. CDR3 bases: TGTGCCAGCAGCCTCCTCCCGGAATACGAGCAGTACTTC. The whole variable domain, filled in from reference TRBV11-1 and TRBJ2-7, reads EAEVAQSPRYKITEKSQAVAFWCDPISGHATLYWYRQILGQGPELLVQFQDESVVDDSQLPKDRFSAERLKGVDSTLKIQPAELGDSAMYLCASSLLPEYEQYFGPGTRLTVT.

This clone was seen ten or more times. The chain joins TRBV7-9 to TRBJ2-7; a weak D match, TRBD2 (7 bases). The CDR3 length is 15 residues. The germline gives CDR1 SEHNR, CDR2 FQNEAQ (reference sequence). V lost 1 base and J lost 7, with 17 bases in between. The CDR3 bases are TGTGCCAGCAGCTTAGAAACGGGGGGCCCTCGGGAGCAGTACTTC. It is translated as CASSLETGGPREQYF.

This chain uses TRBV27 with TRBJ2-7, with TRBD2 as a possible D gene (6 bases). V lost 0 bases, J lost 11 bases, and 17 bases lay in between. The CDR3 consists of 14 residues. Germline-derived CDR1 and CDR2 are MNHEY and SMNVEV (reference sequence). CDR3 bases: TGTGCCAGCAGTTTATCTGGGGGGACTGCGGGAAAGTACTTC. It yields the protein CASSLSGGTAGKYF.

This chain uses TRBV5-6 with TRBJ2-3; 7 bases are a match to TRBD1. CDR1 is SGHDT and CDR2 is YYEEEE in the germline V gene. After removal of 0 bases from V and 4 bases from J, the junction contained 5 bases not matched to a gene. The CDR3 length is 15 residues. For the CDR3, the DNA is TGTGCCAGCAGCTTGGACAGGGGAGTGGCAGATACGCAGTATTTT. Translation gives CASSLDRGVADTQYF.

The rearrangement links TRBV18 to TRBJ2-1; possible D gene TRBD1, 6 bases. Trimming stripped 6 bases from V and 2 bases from J, with 11 bases between. CDR1 is KGHSH and CDR2 is LQKENI in the germline V gene. This CDR3 is built from 14 residues. As DNA, the CDR3 is TGTGCCAGCTCCAGGACAGCCACCTACAATGAGCAGTTCTTC. It codes for CASSRTATYNEQFF.

Note on this clone: This likely reflects a read error, since a far larger clone is one base away. This chain joins TRBV28 and TRBJ2-7, with D hard to call. Germline V CDR1 and CDR2: MDHEN, SYDVKM. The CDR3 spans 14 residues. In DNA, the CDR3 is TGTGCCAGCAGTGACAATCCAAGCTCCTACGGGCAGTACTTC. Amino acid sequence: CASSDNPSSYGQYF.

There are many counts of this clone. The J gene is TRBJ2-5, the V gene TRBV13; 12 nucleotides align to TRBD2. The germline CDR1 and CDR2 sequences are PRHDT and FYEKMQ (reference sequence). The CDR3 has 16 residues. V shed 4 bases and J 0 bases; nucleotides not matched to a gene: 3. The CDR3 loop is CASSSRLAGDQETQYF. The CDR3 nucleotides read TGTGCCAGCAGCTCCCGACTAGCGGGAGACCAAGAGACCCAGTACTTC.

The rearrangement joins TRBV7-9 to TRBJ2-1, with 7 nucleotides matching TRBD2. V lost 2 bases to trimming and J lost 3 bases; unmatched junction nucleotides: 4. The CDR3 is 15 amino acids. CDR1 and CDR2 (germline): SEHNR, FQNEAQ (reference sequence). For the CDR3, the DNA is TGTGCCAGCAGCTTACCTAGCGGAAACTACAATGAGCAGTTCTTC. This sequence encodes CASSLPSGNYNEQFF.

The chain joins TRBV27 to TRBJ2-3, with D possibly matching TRBD1 (6 bases). The CDR3 loop spans 15 amino acids. V dropped 1 base and J dropped 8 bases, with 16 bases sitting between them. Germline V gene sequence: CDR1 MNHEY, CDR2 SMNVEV (reference sequence). The CDR3 loop is CASSLFAIQGGTQYF. In DNA, the CDR3 is TGTGCCAGCAGTTTATTTGCCATCCAAGGGGGTACGCAGTATTTT.

This rearrangement joins TRBV30 to TRBJ2-5; D unclear. Trimming shortened V by 0 bases and J by 5 bases, and 7 bases separated the two germline ends. The CDR3 runs 12 residues. The germline gives CDR1 GTSNPN, CDR2 SVGIG (reference sequence). This CDR3 reads CAWSVLWETQYF. In DNA, the CDR3 is TGTGCCTGGAGTGTACTGTGGGAGACCCAGTACTTC.

The V call is TRBV7-9, the J call TRBJ1-3; D remains unclear. V was shortened by 1 base and J by 2 bases, with 6 bases between the two germline ends. Germline V gene lookup returns CDR1 SEHNR and CDR2 FQNEAQ (reference sequence). The CDR3 consists of 14 residues. The CDR3 here is CASSLDIAGNTIYF. The CDR3 region has the DNA TGTGCCAGCAGCTTAGATATAGCTGGAAACACCATATATTTT. Full variable domain (missing parts from reference TRBV7-9 and TRBJ1-3): DTGVSQNPRHKITKRGQNVTFRCDPISEHNRLYWYRQTLGQGPEFLTYFQNEAQLEKSRLLSDRFSAERPKGSFSTLEIQRTEQGDSAMYLCASSLDIAGNTIYFGEGSWLTVV.

The chain is built from TRBV30 and TRBJ2-7, with D possibly matching TRBD2 (6 bases). The CDR3 is 13 amino acids. CDR1 and CDR2 (germline): GTSNPN, SVGIG (reference sequence). V was clipped by 4 bases and J by 7 bases, with 17 bases between them. CDR3 in DNA: TGTGCCTGGACCACGGGAGCCTGGGCGGAGCAGTACTTC. The encoded protein is CAWTTGAWAEQYF.

The V and J genes are TRBV7-3 and TRBJ1-1, with TRBD1 matching 11 bases. The CDR3 runs to 18 residues. CDR1 is SGHTA and CDR2 is FQGTGA in the germline V gene. With V trimmed by 5 bases and J by 1 base, 12 bases remained unmatched. CDR3 DNA: TGTGCCAGCAGCCCGTTCGGACAGGGGGCTTATGGGAACACTGAAGCTTTCTTT. Protein: CASSPFGQGAYGNTEAFF.

This clone turned up a few times. This chain uses TRBV5-1 with TRBJ2-3; 7 bases align to TRBD1. Germline V lookup: CDR1 SGHRS, CDR2 YFSETQ. Germline trimming cut 4 bases from V and 6 bases from J; bases unmatched to any gene: 8. CDR3 size: 14 residues. CDR3 amino acids: CASSQRQGFDTQYF. CDR3 nucleotide sequence: TGCGCCAGCAGCCAACGACAGGGTTTCGATACGCAGTATTTT.